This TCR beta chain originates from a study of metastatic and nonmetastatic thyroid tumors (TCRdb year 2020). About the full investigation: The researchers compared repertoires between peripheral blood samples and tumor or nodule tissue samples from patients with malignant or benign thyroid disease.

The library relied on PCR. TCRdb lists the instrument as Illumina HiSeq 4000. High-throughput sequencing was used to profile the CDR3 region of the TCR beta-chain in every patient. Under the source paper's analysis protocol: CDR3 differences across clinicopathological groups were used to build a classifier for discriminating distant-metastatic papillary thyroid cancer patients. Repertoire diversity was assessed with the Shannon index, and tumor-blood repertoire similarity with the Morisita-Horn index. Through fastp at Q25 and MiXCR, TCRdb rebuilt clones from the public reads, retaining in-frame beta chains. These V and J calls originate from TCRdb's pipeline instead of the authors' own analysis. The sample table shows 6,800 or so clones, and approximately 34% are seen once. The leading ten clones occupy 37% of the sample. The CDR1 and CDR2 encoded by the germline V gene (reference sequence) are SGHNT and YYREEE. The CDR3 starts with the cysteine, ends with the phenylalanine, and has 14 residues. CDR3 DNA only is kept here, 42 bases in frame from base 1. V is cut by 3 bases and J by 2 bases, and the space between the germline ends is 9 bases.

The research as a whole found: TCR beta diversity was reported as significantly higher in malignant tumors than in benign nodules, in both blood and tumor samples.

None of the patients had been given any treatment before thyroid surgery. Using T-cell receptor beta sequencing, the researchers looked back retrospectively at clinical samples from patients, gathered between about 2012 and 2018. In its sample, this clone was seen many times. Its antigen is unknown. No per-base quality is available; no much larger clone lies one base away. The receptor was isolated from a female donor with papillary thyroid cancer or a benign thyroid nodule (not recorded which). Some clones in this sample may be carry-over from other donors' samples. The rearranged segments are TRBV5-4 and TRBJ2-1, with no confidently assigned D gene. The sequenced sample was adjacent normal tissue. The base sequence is TGTGCCAGCAGCTCGCCTTCCACCTACAATGAGCAGTTCTTC. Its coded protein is CASSSPSTYNEQFF.